Following are 25 T cell receptor beta chains from one sample sequenced in a study of cytomegalovirus exposure and HLA in healthy donors. PCR used 60 Vbeta primers and 13 Jbeta primers. Sequencing used immunoSEQ multiplex PCR; TCRdb keeps in-frame clones, though not all of them. The sample includes fewer than 80,000 clones, 79% of them seen just once. The sequenced sample was PBMCs. These receptors came from a man younger than 40 in good health and CMV-seronegative.

The J gene is TRBJ2-7, the V gene TRBV7-2, with a tentative D call TRBD2 (5 bases). Looked up from germline, CDR1 is SGHTA and CDR2 is FQGNSA. The CDR3 contains 12 residues. V dropped 5 bases and J dropped 9 bases, with 14 bases sitting between them. CDR3 DNA: TGTGCCAGCAGCAGCGGACCAGTCGGGCAGTACTTC. This encodes CASSSGPVGQYF. Supplemented by reference TRBV7-2 and TRBJ2-7, the full variable domain reads GAGVSQSPSNKVTEKGKDVELRCDPISGHTALYWYRQSLGQGLEFLIYFQGNSAPDKSGLPSDRFSAERTGGSVSTLTIQRTQQEDSAVYLCASSSGPVGQYFGPGTRLTVT.

The chain uses TRBV28 and TRBJ2-3; no clear D. Germline values: CDR1 MDHEN, CDR2 SYDVKM. The V gene lost 5 bases and the J gene lost 1 base, with 13 bases spanning the gap. The CDR3 runs to 15 residues. CDR3 sequence: CASSRPGSGTDTQYF. The CDR3 nucleotides are TGTGCCAGCAGTAGGCCCGGCAGCGGCACAGATACGCAGTATTTT. The complete variable domain, with remaining parts taken from reference TRBV28 and TRBJ2-3, reads DVKVTQSSRYLVKRTGEKVFLECVQDMDHENMFWYRQDPGLGLRLIYFSYDVKMKEKGDIPEGYSVSREKKERFSLILESASTNQTSMYLCASSRPGSGTDTQYFGPGTRLTVL.

The chain recombines TRBV18 with TRBJ2-7, with 12 bases aligning to TRBD2. CDR1 KGHSH and CDR2 LQKENI come from the germline V gene. V gave up 3 bases and J gave up 3 bases; unmatched junction bases: 6. This CDR3 is built from 16 residues. The CDR3 DNA reads as TGTGCCAGCTCACCGCTTCCGGGACTAGCGGGCTACGAGCAGTACTTC. Its protein product is CASSPLPGLAGYEQYF.

The chain uses TRBV15 and TRBJ2-2; TRBD1 aligns across 8 bases. In germline, CDR1 is LNHNV, CDR2 YYDKDF (reference sequence). This CDR3 has 14 residues. Trimming cost V 7 bases and J 6 bases; bases outside gene matches: 7. The chain's CDR3 is CATKETGVSGELFF. For the CDR3, the DNA is TGTGCCACCAAGGAGACAGGGGTATCCGGGGAGCTGTTTTTT.

This clone was detected a few times. V is TRBV4-1 and J is TRBJ2-1, with TRBD2 matching 9 bases. This CDR3 comprises 16 residues. In germline, CDR1 is MGHRA, CDR2 YSYEKL. With V trimmed by 0 bases and J by 2 bases, 2 bases remained unmatched. CDR3: CASSQDPSGAYNEQFF. In nucleotides, the CDR3 is TGCGCCAGCAGCCAAGATCCTAGCGGGGCCTACAATGAGCAGTTCTTC.

The chain has TRBV2 and TRBJ1-1, with D perhaps TRBD1 (6 bases). The CDR3 is made up of 13 amino acids. The V and J ends lost 6 bases and 5 bases respectively, with 13 bases between them. Germline CDR1 is SNHLY and CDR2 is FYNNEI. Here the CDR3 DNA reads TGTGCCAGCAGCGTTACAGGGCAGACTGAAGCTTTCTTT. This encodes CASSVTGQTEAFF.

V and J are TRBV7-9 and TRBJ2-2; 9 nucleotides align to TRBD2. This CDR3 spans 15 amino acids. The V gene end was trimmed by 3 bases and the J gene end by 5 bases; junction bases not matched to a gene: 4. In germline, CDR1 is SEHNR, CDR2 FQNEAQ (reference sequence). The CDR3 DNA reads as TGTGCCAGCAGCTTCTTAGCGGGAGCGACCGGGGAGCTGTTTTTT. This sequence encodes CASSFLAGATGELFF.

The gene calls are TRBV28 and TRBJ1-5; tentatively, D is TRBD1 (6 bases). Germline lookup yields CDR1 MDHEN and CDR2 SYDVKM. This CDR3 has 13 residues. Trimming shortened V by 7 bases and J by 3 bases, and 10 bases separated the two germline ends. DNA for the CDR3: TGTGCCAGCAAAACAGGGAACAATCAGCCCCAGCATTTT. This gives the protein CASKTGNNQPQHF.

CDR3 in amino acids: CASSTGQGRLNTEAFF. The CDR3 region has the DNA TGTGCCAGTAGTACTGGACAGGGGCGCTTGAACACTGAAGCTTTCTTT. The chain links TRBV19 to TRBJ1-1, with TRBD1 matching over 9 bases. Germline CDR1 LNHDA, CDR2 SQIVND (reference sequence). Unmatched junction bases numbered 6, after V lost 4 bases and J lost 0 bases. CDR3 length: 16 amino acids. The full variable domain, in which reference TRBV19 and TRBJ1-1 provide the parts outside the CDR3, is DGGITQSPKYLFRKEGQNVTLSCEQNLNHDAMYWYRQDPGQGLRLIYYSQIVNDFQKGDIAEGYSVSREKKESFPLTVTSAQKNPTAFYLCASSTGQGRLNTEAFFGQGTRLTVV.

The V gene is TRBV5-4, the J gene TRBJ1-4; TRBD1 agrees at 9 bases. This CDR3 is 17 amino acids long. In germline, CDR1 is SGHNT, CDR2 YYREEE (reference sequence). V lost 0 bases and J lost 10; bases outside the gene matches: 13. This chain's CDR3 is CASSLEGTGRNGGKLFF. The CDR3 bases are TGTGCCAGCAGCTTGGAGGGGACAGGGCGGAATGGCGGAAAACTGTTTTTT.

J is TRBJ1-5 and V is TRBV30; D perhaps matches TRBD1 (6 bases). The CDR3 spans 15 residues. V dropped 0 bases and J dropped 5 bases, with 14 bases sitting between them. Looked up from germline, CDR1 is GTSNPN and CDR2 is SVGIG (reference sequence). Here the CDR3 DNA reads TGTGCCTGGAGTGTGGGACACGGCTATTATCAGCCCCAGCATTTT. The encoded protein is CAWSVGHGYYQPQHF.

This clone was detected a few times. The chain joins TRBV5-1 to TRBJ2-1, with 9 bases aligning to TRBD2. The CDR3 loop spans 15 amino acids. Germline V lookup: CDR1 SGHRS, CDR2 YFSETQ. V was pared by 0 bases and J by 4 bases, with 2 bases of the junction left unmatched. The CDR3 DNA is TGCGCCAGCAGCTTGGCCAGCGGGGGGTACAATGAGCAGTTCTTC. It translates to CASSLASGGYNEQFF.

This chain uses TRBV9 with TRBJ2-1; 8 bases are shared with TRBD2. Looked up from germline, CDR1 is SGDLS and CDR2 is YYNGEE. The CDR3 spans 15 residues. Trimming cost V 3 bases and J 3 bases; bases outside gene matches: 5. CDR3 DNA sequence: TGTGCCAGCAGCGGAGCGGGAGTTTACTACAATGAGCAGTTCTTC. This gives the protein CASSGAGVYYNEQFF.

J is TRBJ2-3 and V is TRBV9, with D maybe TRBD2 (6 bases). Germline CDR1 is SGDLS and CDR2 is YYNGEE. The V end was cut by 2 bases, the J end by 0 bases, with 13 bases between. The CDR3 is 16 residues long. The CDR3 loop reads CASSVRREASTDTQYF. The CDR3, as DNA: TGTGCCAGCAGCGTTCGGAGGGAGGCGAGCACAGATACGCAGTATTTT.

A single count supports this clone. The chain is built from TRBV4-3 and TRBJ2-1, with 12 bases aligning to TRBD2. CDR3 size: 19 residues. CDR1 is LGHNA and CDR2 is YSLEER in the germline V gene. V lost 1 base to trimming and J lost 4 bases; unmatched junction nucleotides: 11. CDR3 residues: CASSQGPPGLAGPYNEQFF. The CDR3 DNA sequence: TGCGCCAGCAGCCAAGGCCCCCCCGGACTAGCGGGGCCTTACAATGAGCAGTTCTTC.

The rearrangement uses TRBV15 and TRBJ2-3, with D maybe TRBD1 (5 bases). The length of the CDR3 is 20 residues. Germline loops: CDR1 LNHNV, CDR2 YYDKDF (reference sequence). The V and J ends lost 4 bases and 5 bases respectively, with 31 bases between them. This CDR3 reads CATSKTASSRTSLDGDTQYF. The CDR3 DNA is TGTGCCACCAGCAAGACAGCCTCTTCGAGGACCAGTTTAGATGGAGATACGCAGTATTTT. Together with reference TRBV15 and TRBJ2-3, the CDR3 gives the full variable domain: DAMVIQNPRYQVTQFGKPVTLSCSQTLNHNVMYWYQQKSSQAPKLLFHYYDKDFNNEADTPDNFQSRRPNTSFCFLDIRSPGLGDTAMYLCATSKTASSRTSLDGDTQYFGPGTRLTVL.

V is TRBV19 and J is TRBJ1-1; D might be TRBD1 (6 bases). V lost 5 bases, J lost 7 bases, and 11 bases lay in between. Per the germline V gene, CDR1 is LNHDA and CDR2 is SQIVND (reference sequence). The CDR3 length is 12 residues. The CDR3 reads CASSPQDSEAFF. In nucleotides, the CDR3 is TGTGCCAGTAGTCCCCAGGACAGTGAAGCTTTCTTT.

J is TRBJ1-1 and V is TRBV18; the D gene is possibly TRBD1 (6 bases). Trimming cost V 10 bases and J 0 bases, with 12 bases left between them. Germline V gene sequence: CDR1 KGHSH, CDR2 LQKENI. This CDR3 has 13 residues. CDR3 nucleotide sequence: TGTGCCACCTTCGGACAGATGAACACTGAAGCTTTCTTT. Amino acid sequence: CATFGQMNTEAFF.

The CDR3 is CASSGSGTGNEKLFF. The DNA of the CDR3 is TGTGCCAGCAGTGGGTCGGGGACAGGAAATGAAAAACTGTTTTTT. The chain uses TRBV6-6 and TRBJ1-4; 8 nucleotides agree with TRBD1. V dropped 5 bases and J dropped 5; count of bases not matched to a gene: 7. CDR3 length: 15 amino acids. From germline, CDR1 is MNHNY and CDR2 SVGAGI (reference sequence).

This clone was seen a handful of times. The rearrangement joins TRBV5-4 to TRBJ1-1; D ambiguous. Trimming took off 2 bases at V and 1 base at J, with 9 bases between the two ends. CDR3 size: 14 residues. The germline V gene encodes CDR1 SGHNT and CDR2 YYREEE (reference sequence). CDR3 residues: CASSFRAGNTEAFF. The CDR3 DNA reads as TGTGCCAGCAGCTTCAGAGCAGGGAACACTGAAGCTTTCTTT. The full variable domain, rest sourced from reference TRBV5-4 and TRBJ1-1, is ETGVTQSPTHLIKTRGQQVTLRCSSQSGHNTVSWYQQALGQGPQFIFQYYREEENGRGNFPPRFSGLQFPNYSSELNVNALELDDSALYLCASSFRAGNTEAFFGQGTRLTVV.

The rearrangement uses TRBV11-2 and TRBJ1-4; no definite D call. The CDR3 is 15 residues long. Germline CDR1 and CDR2: SGHAT and FQNNGV. Trimming pared 4 bases from V and 9 bases from J, leaving 18 bases between. The CDR3 region is CASSSLSGRVKKLFF. The CDR3 DNA follows: TGTGCCAGCAGCTCCCTTTCCGGGAGAGTCAAAAAACTGTTTTTT. Variable domain in full (rest from reference TRBV11-2 and TRBJ1-4): EAGVAQSPRYKIIEKRQSVAFWCNPISGHATLYWYQQILGQGPKLLIQFQNNGVVDDSQLPKDRFSAERLKGVDSTLKIQPAKLEDSAVYLCASSSLSGRVKKLFFGSGTQLSVL.

The rearrangement links TRBV30 to TRBJ2-2; 8 positions agree with TRBD2. The CDR3 is 15 amino acids. CDR1 and CDR2 from the germline V gene are GTSNPN and SVGIG (reference sequence). Trimming at V came to 3 bases and at J to 5 bases, leaving 8 bases not matched to a gene. The CDR3 DNA follows: TGTGCCTGGAGGGCGGTTGGCGGGAGGACCGGGGAGCTGTTTTTT. This encodes CAWRAVGGRTGELFF. The whole variable domain, remainder taken from reference TRBV30 and TRBJ2-2, is SQTIHQWPATLVQPVGSPLSLECTVEGTSNPNLYWYRQAAGRGLQLLFYSVGIGQISSEVPQNLSASRPQDRQFILSSKKLLLSDSGFYLCAWRAVGGRTGELFFGEGSRLTVL.

V and J are TRBV7-2 and TRBJ2-7; possibly TRBD1 for D (5 bases). Germline V gene data show CDR1 as SGHTA and CDR2 as FQGNSA. The CDR3 totals 14 residues. The V end lost 3 bases, the J end lost 7 bases, and 16 bases lay between the germline ends. The CDR3 nucleotides are TGTGCCAGCAGCTTTGGGCTCGGAAAGGGGGAGCAGTACTTC. This sequence encodes CASSFGLGKGEQYF.

The chain uses TRBV6-1 and TRBJ1-1; a weak D match, TRBD1 (6 bases). Germline CDR1 and CDR2: MNHNS and SASEGT. The CDR3 spans 15 residues. V was clipped by 4 bases and J by 6 bases, with 18 bases between them. The CDR3 DNA is TGTGCCAGCAGTGGTAACAGGGTGCTGACCCCTGAAGCTTTCTTT. Protein sequence: CASSGNRVLTPEAFF.

The rearrangement joins TRBV5-1 to TRBJ2-7; 12 positions agree with TRBD2. The germline V gene has CDR1 SGHRS and CDR2 YFSETQ. With 4 bases clipped from V and 2 bases from J, the junction kept 7 bases outside the gene matches. This CDR3 comprises 16 residues. CDR3 amino acids: CASSPGTSGPTYEQYF. DNA for the CDR3: TGCGCCAGCAGCCCCGGGACTAGCGGGCCGACCTACGAGCAGTACTTC. The full variable domain, rest sourced from reference TRBV5-1 and TRBJ2-7, is KAGVTQTPRYLIKTRGQQVTLSCSPISGHRSVSWYQQTPGQGLQFLFEYFSETQRNKGNFPGRFSGRQFSNSRSEMNVSTLELGDSALYLCASSPGTSGPTYEQYFGPGTRLTVT.